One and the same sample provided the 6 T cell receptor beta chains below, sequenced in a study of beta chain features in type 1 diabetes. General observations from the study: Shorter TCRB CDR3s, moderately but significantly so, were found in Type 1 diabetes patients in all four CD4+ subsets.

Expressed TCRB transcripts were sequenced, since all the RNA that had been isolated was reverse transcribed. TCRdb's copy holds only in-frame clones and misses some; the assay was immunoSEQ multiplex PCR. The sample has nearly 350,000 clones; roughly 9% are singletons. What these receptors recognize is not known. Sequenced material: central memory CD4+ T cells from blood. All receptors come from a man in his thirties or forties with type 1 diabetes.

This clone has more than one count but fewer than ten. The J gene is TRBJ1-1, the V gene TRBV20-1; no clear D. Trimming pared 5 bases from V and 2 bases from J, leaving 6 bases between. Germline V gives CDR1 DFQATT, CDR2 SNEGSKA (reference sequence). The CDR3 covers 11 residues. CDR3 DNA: TGCAGTGCTCCGGATAACACTGAAGCTTTCTTT. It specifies CSAPDNTEAFF.

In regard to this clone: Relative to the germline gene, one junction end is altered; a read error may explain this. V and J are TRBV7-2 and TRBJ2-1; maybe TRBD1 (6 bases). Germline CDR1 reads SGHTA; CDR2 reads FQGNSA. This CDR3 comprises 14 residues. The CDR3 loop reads CASSLDRDLNEQLF. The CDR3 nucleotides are TGTGCCAGCAGCTTAGACAGGGATTTGAATGAGCAGCTCTTC.

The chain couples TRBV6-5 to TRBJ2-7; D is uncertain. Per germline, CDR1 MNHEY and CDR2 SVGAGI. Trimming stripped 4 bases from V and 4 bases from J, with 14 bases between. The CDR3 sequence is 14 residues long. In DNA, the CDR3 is TGTGCCAGCAGTTCTTTCCTGGACGGGTACGAGCAGTACTTC. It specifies CASSSFLDGYEQYF.

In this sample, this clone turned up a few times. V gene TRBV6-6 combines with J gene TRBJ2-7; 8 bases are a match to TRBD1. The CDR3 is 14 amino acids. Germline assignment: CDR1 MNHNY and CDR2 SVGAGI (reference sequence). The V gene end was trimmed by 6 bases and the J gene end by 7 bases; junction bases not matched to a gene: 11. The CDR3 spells CASSPLDRAGEQYF. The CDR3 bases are TGTGCCAGCAGCCCCTTGGACAGGGCGGGAGAGCAGTACTTC.

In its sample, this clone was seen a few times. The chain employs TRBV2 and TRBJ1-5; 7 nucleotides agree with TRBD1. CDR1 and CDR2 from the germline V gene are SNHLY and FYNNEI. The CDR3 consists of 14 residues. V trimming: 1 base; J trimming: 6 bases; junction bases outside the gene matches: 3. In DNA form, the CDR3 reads TGTGCCAGCAGTGAAGGCAGGGGGACTCAGCCCCAGCATTTT. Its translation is CASSEGRGTQPQHF.

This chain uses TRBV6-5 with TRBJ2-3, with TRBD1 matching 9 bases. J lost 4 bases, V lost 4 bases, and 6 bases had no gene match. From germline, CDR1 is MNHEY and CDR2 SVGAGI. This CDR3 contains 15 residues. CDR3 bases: TGTGCCAGCAGTTCACAGGGGGCGAGGGCAGATACGCAGTATTTT. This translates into CASSSQGARADTQYF.